Listed below are T cell receptor beta chains from one sample, sequenced in a study of OX40 agonist ivuxolimab in advanced cancers. Assay: immunoSEQ multiplex PCR; the TCRdb copy retains only in-frame clones and omits some. The sample shows tens of thousands of clones, about 86% of them seen only once. The sequencing here drew on CD4+ or CD8+ T cells sorted from blood, taken in a trial of the OX40 agonist ivuxolimab. The origin of the receptors is an adult with an advanced solid tumor such as melanoma, head and neck, liver or kidney cancer. Each CDR3 is given with its conserved first and last residue. A D gene is named only where the DNA matches it firmly. Size values are once, few and many counts, or a class for expanded clones, and some rows have none.

D gene,V gene,J gene,clone size,CDR3 DNA,CDR3 protein
TRBD1,TRBV7-6,TRBJ2-1,.,TGTGCCAGCAGCTTAGCCAGGACAGGGTGGAATGAGCAGTTCTTC,CASSLARTGWNEQFF
.,TRBV19,TRBJ1-5,.,TGTGCCGTTGCGTCGGGACATGCGGGCGATTCGCCCCAGCATTTT,CAVASGHAGDSPQHF
.,TRBV7-2,TRBJ1-1,.,TGTGCCAGCAGCTTAATAGGGTCCACTGAAGCTTTCTTT,CASSLIGSTEAFF
.,TRBV10-3,TRBJ1-1,.,TGTGCCATCAGCCAGGACACGCTGAGTGTGGAAGCTTTCTTT,CAISQDTLSVEAFF
.,TRBV3-2,TRBJ2-7,once,TGTGCCAGCAGCGACGAGCAGTACTTC,CASSDEQYF
.,TRBV20-1,TRBJ2-3,.,TGCAGTGCTCCCCAGGCGGGTACGCAGTATTTT,CSAPQAGTQYF
.,TRBV10-1,TRBJ2-7,few,TGCGCCAGCAGTGAGAATTGGGGGCCCGGCGAGCAGTACTTC,CASSENWGPGEQYF
.,TRBV25-1,TRBJ1-1,.,TGTGCCAGCAGTCCTACTGGAGGAACTGAAGCTTTCTTT,CASSPTGGTEAFF
.,TRBV27,TRBJ2-5,.,TGTGCCAGCGGACCCTACCAAGAGACCCAGTACTTC,CASGPYQETQYF
TRBD2,TRBV23-1,TRBJ2-1,.,TGCGCCAGCAGGGGGGGGGTTAGCGGGAGCTGGAATGAGCAGTTCTTC,CASRGGVSGSWNEQFF
.,TRBV20-1,TRBJ2-1,.,TGCAGTGCTAGAGATGGATATGAGCAGTTCTTC,CSARDGYEQFF
.,TRBV11-2,TRBJ1-1,.,TGTGCCAGCAGCCTCCGGACGTACACTGAAGCTTTCTTT,CASSLRTYTEAFF
.,TRBV7-2,TRBJ2-3,.,TGTGCCAGCAGGCCTTCGACAGATACGCAGTATTTT,CASRPSTDTQYF
.,TRBV10-2,TRBJ2-2,.,TGCGCCAGCAGCCGTACGGGCCGACGGGAGAACACCGGGGAGCTGTTTTTT,CASSRTGRRENTGELFF
.,TRBV4-2,TRBJ2-6,.,TGTGCCAGCAGCCAAGGTGTTGTTGGGGCAGGGGCCAACGTCCTGACTTTC,CASSQGVVGAGANVLTF
.,TRBV28,TRBJ1-2,few,TGTGCCAGCAACGTCCAGGCTCTTGGCTACACCTTC,CASNVQALGYTF
.,TRBV29-1,TRBJ1-1,.,TGCAGCGTTGTTCGGACAGATAACACTGAAGCTTTCTTT,CSVVRTDNTEAFF
TRBD2,TRBV4-2,TRBJ2-1,.,TGTGCCAGCAGCTCTGGTGCTAGCGGGAGGGGATCCTACAATGAGCAGTTCTTC,CASSSGASGRGSYNEQFF
.,TRBV18,TRBJ1-6,once,TGTGCCAGCTCACTAAATGCACCGGGACGGAATTCACCCCTCCACTTT,CASSLNAPGRNSPLHF
TRBD1,TRBV7-8,TRBJ1-1,.,TGTGCCAGCAGCCAACGGACAGGGGACACTGAAGCTTTCTTT,CASSQRTGDTEAFF
.,TRBV10-3,TRBJ2-1,few,TGTGCCATCACCATCCTAAGGGGGAGGGTCTCCTACAATGAGCAGTTCTTC,CAITILRGRVSYNEQFF
TRBD1,TRBV9,TRBJ1-2,.,TGTGCCAGCAGCTCAGGGGGCGCATTAGCGTATGGCTACACCTTC,CASSSGGALAYGYTF
.,TRBV7-7,TRBJ2-7,few,TGTGCCAGCAGCTTGGGCCAGGGAAAGGACGAGCAGTACTTC,CASSLGQGKDEQYF
.,TRBV18,TRBJ2-1,.,TGTGCCAGCTCACCCCAAGTCGGACAGGGAGGGAATGAGCAGTTCTTC,CASSPQVGQGGNEQFF
TRBD1,TRBV7-6,TRBJ1-1,few,TGTGCCAGCAGCCTCCGGACAGGATTGAACACTGAAGCTTTCTTT,CASSLRTGLNTEAFF
.,TRBV5-5,TRBJ2-7,.,TGTGCCAGCAGCTTGGTTAACCAGGGACCAATCTACGAGCAGTACTTC,CASSLVNQGPIYEQYF
.,TRBV5-4,TRBJ2-3,few,TGTGCCAGCAGCCCCGCCGGCCCTGGCACAGATACGCAGTATTTT,CASSPAGPGTDTQYF
TRBD1,TRBV4-2,TRBJ2-2,.,TGTGCCAGCAGCGAGAGGGGGCCCGGGGAGCTGTTTTTT,CASSERGPGELFF
TRBD1,TRBV5-1,TRBJ1-2,.,TGCGCCAGCAGCTCCCTGACAGGGAGGAGCTACACCTTC,CASSSLTGRSYTF
TRBD2,TRBV27,TRBJ2-1,.,TGTGCCAGCAGGGGGACTAGCGGGGGCTCCTACAATGAGCAGTTCTTC,CASRGTSGGSYNEQFF
TRBD1,TRBV11-2,TRBJ1-4,.,TGTGCCAGCAGCTTAGGACAGGGGTATGAAAAACTGTTTTTT,CASSLGQGYEKLFF
TRBD1,TRBV6-1,TRBJ1-5,.,TGTGCCAGCAGCGGACAGGGGCCCTATCAGCCCCAGCATTTT,CASSGQGPYQPQHF
.,TRBV12-5,TRBJ2-7,.,TGTGCTAGTGGCGCTTGGTACGAGCAGTACTTC,CASGAWYEQYF
.,TRBV6-5,TRBJ1-2,.,TGTGCCAGCAGGAGGGAGGGCTATGGCTACACCTTC,CASRREGYGYTF
.,TRBV7-3,TRBJ2-7,.,TGTGCCAGCAGCTTAACCCCTGCCTACGAGCAGTACTTC,CASSLTPAYEQYF
.,TRBV6-5,TRBJ2-7,.,TGTGCCAGCAGTGATACAGGGTACGAGCAGTACTTC,CASSDTGYEQYF
TRBD2,TRBV11-2,TRBJ2-7,once,TGTGCCAGCAGGTTAGCCGTGGGGGGGACCACCTACGAGCAGTACTTC,CASRLAVGGTTYEQYF
.,TRBV7-2,TRBJ2-7,.,TGTGCCAGCAGCTTATCCCTTATTGGGTACGAGCAGTACTTC,CASSLSLIGYEQYF
TRBD1,TRBV4-3,TRBJ1-2,.,TGCGCCAGCAGCCAAGAAAAGGGGGGCGACAGGGGGCGCGTCGGCTACACCTTC,CASSQEKGGDRGRVGYTF
.,TRBV19,TRBJ2-5,.,TGTGCCAGTAGTGCCGGCGAGGGGTACCAAGAGACCCAGTACTTC,CASSAGEGYQETQYF
.,TRBV7-2,TRBJ2-1,.,TGTGCCAGCAGCTCAACAGGGCGTAGAGGGTCCTACAATGAGCAGTTCTTC,CASSSTGRRGSYNEQFF
.,TRBV2,TRBJ1-4,.,TGTGCCAGCAGTGATCGGCGGGGATCTAATGAAAAACTGTTTTTT,CASSDRRGSNEKLFF
TRBD2,TRBV2,TRBJ2-3,.,TGTGCCAGTCACCAAGGGAGGGGAACAGATACGCAGTATTTT,CASHQGRGTDTQYF
TRBD1,TRBV7-8,TRBJ2-5,.,TGTGCCAGCACCCCAGGGACAGGGCTAGAGACCCAGTACTTC,CASTPGTGLETQYF
.,TRBV7-3,TRBJ1-6,.,TGTGCCAGCAGCCCCGGAAAAGGGCTACCCCTCCACTTT,CASSPGKGLPLHF
.,TRBV6-5,TRBJ1-1,.,TGTGCCAGCAGTAGCCCGGGACCAAACACTGAAGCTTTCTTT,CASSSPGPNTEAFF
.,TRBV12-2,TRBJ2-3,.,TGTGCAAGTCGCTTAGTGGCCGGGACTCTATACCCCGATACGCAGTATTTT,CASRLVAGTLYPDTQYF
.,TRBV7-2,TRBJ2-2,.,TGTGCCAGCAGCCCAAAGCGCACCGGGGAGCTGTTTTTT,CASSPKRTGELFF
.,TRBV28,TRBJ2-2,few,TGTGCCAGCAGTTCCTCCTACACCGGGGAGCTGTTTTTT,CASSSSYTGELFF
.,TRBV19,TRBJ2-5,.,TGTGCCAGTAGGGTCCAGGGCAGAGAGACCCAGTACTTC,CASRVQGRETQYF
.,TRBV6-5,TRBJ1-3,.,TGTGCCAGCAGTTACTCACAGGGTTCGGGAAACACCATATATTTT,CASSYSQGSGNTIYF
.,TRBV5-6,TRBJ2-7,.,TGTGCCAGCAGTAACCCCCCCCAGCGAAGCTCCTACGAGCAGTACTTC,CASSNPPQRSSYEQYF
.,TRBV29-1,TRBJ2-7,.,TGCAGCGTTGGCCTGAGCTCCTACGAGCAGTACTTC,CSVGLSSYEQYF